This TCR beta chain was observed in a study of regulatory dendritic cells for organ transplantation (dated by TCRdb to 2016 to 2017). As for the study more broadly: Before and after allostimulation with regulatory or mature dendritic cells, TCRbeta repertoires were sequenced from sorted naive and memory CD4+ and CD8+ T cells. Broader findings and caveats from the paper: Among the resting subsets, the most alloreactive TCR clonotypes were found in memory CD8+ T cells. The authors pointed out considerable heterogeneity between individuals in the alloreactive memory CD8+ T cell pool, and only a couple of subjects were sequenced. Highly diverse repertoires were observed in naive CD4+ and CD8+ T cells, whereas lower diversity was observed in memory cells, and the most oligoclonal repertoires were found in memory CD8+ cells. Expansion of memory CD8+ clones was induced by allostimulation in both subjects, but more limited expansion appeared to be induced by regulatory dendritic cells than by mature dendritic cells.

FACS was used to sort naive T cells as CD45RA+ cells and memory T cells as CD45RO+ CD4+ or CD8+ cells. A couple of healthy control subjects provided the T cells used for TCR sequencing. Sorted T cell subsets that were not stimulated were used as baseline controls for the mixed lymphocyte reactions. The Qiagen DNeasy Blood & Tissue Kit was used to extract genomic DNA. V drops 4 bases and J drops 4 bases, leaving 14 bases in between. Including the terminal cysteine and phenylalanine, the CDR3 comprises 14 residues. The sequence is cut down to CDR3 DNA, 42 bases in frame from base 1. The germline V gene provides CDR1 SGHRS and CDR2 YFSETQ. A word on this clone: Its specific antigen is unknown. No much larger clonotype is one base removed from it; base qualities were not supplied.

The TCRbeta CDR3 regions were amplified in a multiplexed two-step PCR with Vbeta-specific forward primers and Jbeta-specific reverse primers. Through the immunoSEQ service, TCRbeta libraries were sequenced on an Illumina instrument. Per the authors' processing: IMGT annotation was used to assign V, D and J genes, and synthetic CDR3 analogues were used to correct the counts for multiplex PCR bias. In the immunoSEQ Analyzer, repertoire clonality was calculated as one minus normalized Shannon entropy. Clonal expansion was defined using Fisher's exact test with Benjamini-Hochberg false discovery rate control and a two-tailed threshold of P<0.01. TCRdb carries this immuneACCESS record with in-frame sequences only. Its versions omit some clonotypes, under half of them owing to an unresolved V gene in the studies checked, with the rest unexplained. V and J calls and clone size are copied from that table; D and trimming were computed from the DNA. The sample has under 25,000 clones on record, 60% to 80% of them singletons. 0.7% to 1% of the sample goes to the ten largest clones.

This clonotype was sampled from a human donor in good health. Sequencing used memory CD4+ T cells from blood. The cell subset or site label, as the study defines it: CD45RO+ memory T cells. Recombination connected TRBV5-1 to TRBJ1-2; possibly the D gene is TRBD1, per 6 matching bases. The nucleotide sequence is TGCGCCAGCAGCGCGGACAGTGGGTTCTATGGCTACACCTTC. Its protein product is CASSADSGFYGYTF.